The clone carrying this T cell receptor beta chain was observed at least ten times. CDR1 and CDR2 (germline): MNHEY, SVGEGT. The V end lost 4 bases, the J end lost 7 bases, and 17 bases lay between the germline ends. The CDR3 length is 15 residues. Individual cDNA molecules in this library carried unique molecular identifiers. In the original processing: The number of TCRs in each sample had a median of approximately 93,000 and spanned 23,224 to 690,600. TCRdb itself ran the RACE reads through MiXCR, one entry per CDR3 protein. Clone size and V and J calls follow TCRdb, not the original study. The table has some 150,000 distinct CDR3 sequences, approximately 10% seen once. These data originate in a study of human T cells and chemical hapten exposure. Overall study context: The study patch tested 0.01% DPC on the upper back and read results at 6 days. The patients were mostly female; they had alopecia areata, totalis or universalis.

As for time point: patch test 2, 6 weeks after DPC sensitization. The treatment is: therapeutic diphenylcyclopropenone sensitization with weekly scalp DPC. The sequences come from whole blood, collected in connection with sensitization to the hapten diphenylcyclopropenone (DPC). The rearrangement uses TRBV6-2 or TRBV6-3 and TRBJ1-5; D gene unclear. The sequence was collected from a woman aged 45 to 65 with alopecia areata. Some clones in this sample may be carry-over from other donors' samples. The CDR3 nucleotides are TGTGCCAGCAGTTCCAATTCAATGGCTGCACAGCCCCAGCATTTT. This codes for CASSSNSMAAQPQHF.